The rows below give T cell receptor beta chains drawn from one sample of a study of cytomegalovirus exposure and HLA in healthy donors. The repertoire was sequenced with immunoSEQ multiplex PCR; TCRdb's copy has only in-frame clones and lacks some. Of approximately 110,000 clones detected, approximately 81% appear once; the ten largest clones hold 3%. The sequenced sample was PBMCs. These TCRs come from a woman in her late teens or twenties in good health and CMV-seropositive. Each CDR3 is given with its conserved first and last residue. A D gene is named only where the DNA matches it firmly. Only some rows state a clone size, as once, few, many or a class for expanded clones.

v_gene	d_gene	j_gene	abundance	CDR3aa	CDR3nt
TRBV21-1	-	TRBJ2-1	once	CASSSRPGGQGDNEQFF	TGTGCCAGCAGCAGCCGGCCTGGGGGACAGGGCGACAATGAGCAGTTCTTC
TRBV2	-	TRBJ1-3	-	CASSTQRGNTIYF	TGTGCCAGCAGTACTCAGCGTGGAAACACCATATATTTT
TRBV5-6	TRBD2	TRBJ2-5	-	CASSWGIAGGQETQYF	TGTGCCAGCAGCTGGGGAATAGCGGGAGGTCAAGAGACCCAGTACTTC
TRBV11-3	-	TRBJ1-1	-	CASSLDFGGTEAFF	TGTGCCAGCAGCTTAGATTTTGGGGGGACTGAAGCTTTCTTT
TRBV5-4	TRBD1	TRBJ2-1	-	CASSLGQISYNEQFF	TGTGCCAGCAGTTTGGGACAGATCTCCTACAATGAGCAGTTCTTC
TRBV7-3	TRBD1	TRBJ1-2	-	CASSSTGTGEHGYTF	TGTGCCAGCAGCTCAACGGGGACAGGGGAGCATGGCTACACCTTC
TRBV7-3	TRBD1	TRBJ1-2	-	CASSRDSLNYGYTF	TGTGCCAGCAGCAGGGACAGCCTTAACTATGGCTACACCTTC
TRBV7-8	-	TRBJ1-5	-	CASSGIGGGNQPQHF	TGTGCCAGCAGCGGAATCGGGGGTGGCAATCAGCCCCAGCATTTT
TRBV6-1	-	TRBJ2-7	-	CDSRGGTTYEQYF	TGTGACAGCAGGGGAGGGACAACCTACGAGCAGTACTTC
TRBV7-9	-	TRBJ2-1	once	CASSFRLPPGDEQFF	TGTGCCAGCAGCTTCCGTCTGCCCCCGGGGGATGAGCAGTTCTTC
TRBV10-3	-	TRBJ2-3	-	CAISVQTSTDTQYF	TGTGCCATCAGTGTTCAAACAAGCACAGATACGCAGTATTTT
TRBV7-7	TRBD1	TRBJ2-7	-	CASSRDRGEQYF	TGTGCTAGCAGCAGGGACAGGGGCGAGCAGTACTTC